The 22 T cell receptor beta chains reported below all come from one sample, sequenced in a study of T cell responses to AZD1222 COVID-19 vaccine. Produced via immunoSEQ multiplex PCR; TCRdb's table is partial and in-frame only. The repertoire holds about 180,000 clones, with about nine tenths as singletons. The material was peripheral blood, obtained 28 days after the second AZD1222 dose. The receptors come from an adult who received the AZD1222 COVID-19 vaccine.

The V call is TRBV3-1 (or the pseudogene TRBV3-2), the J call TRBJ2-1; D possibly corresponds to TRBD1 (6 bases). With 1 base removed from V and 4 bases from J, the gap between germline ends came to 17 bases. This CDR3 is 17 amino acids long. CDR1 and CDR2 from the germline V gene are LGHDT and YNNKEL (reference sequence). For the CDR3, the DNA is TGTGCCAGCAGCCAAGCAGACACCGGGACATATTACAATGAGCAGTTCTTC. Protein product: CASSQADTGTYYNEQFF.

V usage is TRBV7-9 and J usage is TRBJ2-1, with TRBD2 as a possible D gene (6 bases). Looked up from germline, CDR1 is SEHNR and CDR2 is FQNEAQ (reference sequence). This CDR3 is built from 15 residues. The V and J ends lost 5 bases and 1 base respectively, with 12 bases between them. The CDR3 loop reads CASSPGLFSYNEQFF. The CDR3 DNA is TGTGCCAGCAGCCCAGGACTATTTTCCTACAATGAGCAGTTCTTC.

The chain uses TRBV19 and TRBJ1-1, with TRBD1 as a possible D gene (5 bases). The germline V gene has CDR1 LNHDA and CDR2 SQIVND (reference sequence). The V and J ends lost 10 bases and 3 bases respectively, with 15 bases between them. The CDR3 is made up of 13 amino acids. The CDR3 region is CATNRQRHTEAFF. In DNA form, the CDR3 reads TGTGCCACCAACAGACAGCGGCACACTGAAGCTTTCTTT.

The gene calls are TRBV5-1 and TRBJ2-7, with D possibly matching TRBD1 (6 bases). The germline V gene encodes CDR1 SGHRS and CDR2 YFSETQ. Trimming shortened V by 4 bases and J by 2 bases, and 16 bases separated the two germline ends. The CDR3 totals 15 residues. The CDR3 DNA reads as TGCGCCAGCAGCACGGACAGAGAGATCGCCTACGAGCAGTACTTC. It yields the protein CASSTDREIAYEQYF.

The chain carries TRBV6-1 and TRBJ1-1, with D possibly matching TRBD1 (6 bases). CDR3 length: 12 residues. Per germline, CDR1 MNHNS and CDR2 SASEGT. Trimming cost V 3 bases and J 10 bases, with 12 bases left between them. The CDR3 DNA reads TGTGCCAGCAGTGATTGGACAGTTCGAGCTTTCTTT. This gives the protein CASSDWTVRAFF.

The CDR3 DNA is TGTGCCAGCAGCTTAGATGGGGTTGAGAATTCACCCCTCCACTTT. Its protein product is CASSLDGVENSPLHF. The gene calls are TRBV7-9 and TRBJ1-6; D not resolved. V lost 1 base and J lost 7, with 11 bases in between. There are 15 residues in the CDR3. The germline CDR1 and CDR2 sequences are SEHNR and FQNEAQ (reference sequence). The full variable domain, its missing parts supplied by reference TRBV7-9 and TRBJ1-6, is DTGVSQNPRHKITKRGQNVTFRCDPISEHNRLYWYRQTLGQGPEFLTYFQNEAQLEKSRLLSDRFSAERPKGSFSTLEIQRTEQGDSAMYLCASSLDGVENSPLHFGNGTRLTVT.

CDR3: CAISETEYSNQPQHF. The DNA of the CDR3 is TGTGCCATCAGTGAGACAGAATATAGCAATCAGCCCCAGCATTTT. V is TRBV10-3 and J is TRBJ1-5; no firm D call. Germline CDR1 and CDR2: ENHRY and SYGVKD. There are 15 residues in the CDR3. V lost 2 bases to trimming and J lost 0 bases, with 8 bases between them.

The chain links TRBV24-1 to TRBJ1-1; possibly TRBD1 for D (5 bases). The germline V gene encodes CDR1 KGHDR and CDR2 SFDVKD. The CDR3 consists of 15 residues. V shed 4 bases and J shed 3 bases, with 14 bases lying between them. CDR3: CATSESGLRDTEAFF. Written as DNA, the CDR3 is TGTGCCACCAGTGAGTCAGGGCTTCGGGACACTGAAGCTTTCTTT.

The gene calls are TRBV28 and TRBJ2-5; 8 bases map to TRBD1. With V trimmed by 1 base and J by 4 bases, 11 bases remained unmatched. Germline V CDR1 and CDR2: MDHEN, SYDVKM. The CDR3 spans 17 residues. This CDR3 reads CASSLSPGQGVGETQYF. In DNA, the CDR3 is TGTGCCAGCAGTTTATCCCCCGGACAGGGTGTGGGAGAGACCCAGTACTTC.

V gene TRBV28 combines with J gene TRBJ2-7, with 8 positions matching TRBD1. V shed 6 bases, J shed 1 base, and the junction held 8 bases outside the gene matches. The CDR3 covers 15 residues. The V gene's germline CDR1 is MDHEN and CDR2 SYDVKM. In nucleotides, the CDR3 is TGTGCCAGCAGCCAAGGGACAGGAGGATCCTACGAGCAGTACTTC. Residues: CASSQGTGGSYEQYF.

This chain connects TRBV18 to TRBJ2-7, with 7 positions matching TRBD1. Germline V gene sequence: CDR1 KGHSH, CDR2 LQKENI. Unmatched junction bases numbered 7, after V lost 6 bases and J lost 5 bases. The length of the CDR3 is 13 residues. The CDR3 here is CASSLQGRDEQYF. The CDR3 bases are TGTGCCAGCTCCCTACAGGGGCGCGACGAGCAGTACTTC.

The chain recombines TRBV5-1 with TRBJ1-1; D gene uncertain. The V end was cut by 3 bases, the J end by 1 base, with 7 bases between. The germline CDR1 and CDR2 sequences are SGHRS and YFSETQ. The CDR3 is 13 residues long. CDR3 sequence (DNA): TGCGCCAGCAGCTCACTCCAGAACACTGAAGCTTTCTTT. This translates into CASSSLQNTEAFF.

The rearrangement uses TRBV16 and TRBJ1-2; the match to TRBD1 covers 7 bases. This CDR3 is built from 15 residues. Germline-derived CDR1 and CDR2 are KGHSY and FQNENV. The trim removed 3 bases at V and 4 bases at J, leaving 8 bases unmatched. CDR3 sequence: CASSQRQGSGYGYTF. The CDR3 DNA is TGTGCCAGCAGCCAGAGACAGGGCTCGGGCTATGGCTACACCTTC. Looking up the rest from reference TRBV16 and TRBJ1-2 gives the full variable domain: GEEVAQTPKHLVRGEGQKAKLYCAPIKGHSYVFWYQQVLKNEFKFLISFQNENVFDETGMPKERFSAKCLPNSPCSLEIQATKLEDSAVYFCASSQRQGSGYGYTFGSGTRLTVV.

CDR3 nucleotides: TGTGCCAGCAGCTTAGGGTCCGGAGGGGGGTACAATCAGCCCCAGCATTTT. As protein: CASSLGSGGGYNQPQHF. The rearrangement joins TRBV5-6 to TRBJ1-5, with a weak D call TRBD1 (6 bases). Germline values: CDR1 SGHDT, CDR2 YYEEEE. The CDR3 has 17 residues. Trimming took off 2 bases at V and 3 bases at J, with 18 bases between the two ends.

Worth noting for this clone: The junction shows a germline mismatch at one end, possibly a read error. The chain recombines TRBV7-9 with TRBJ2-1; D not resolved. CDR3 length equals 14 residues. Germline CDR1 and CDR2: SEHNR and FQNEAQ (reference sequence). The DNA of the CDR3 is TGTGCCAGCAGCTTAGTTAGTTCCCAGGCGAACTACGTCTTC. Translated: CASSLVSSQANYVF.

The chain links TRBV30 to TRBJ1-2; D gene uncertain. CDR1 and CDR2 from the germline V gene are GTSNPN and SVGIG (reference sequence). V was cut by 0 bases and J by 4 bases, with 27 bases left in between. The CDR3 is 19 amino acids. CDR3 nucleotides: TGTGCCTGGAGTGTACGTTTGGGCAGGTCCCAAGCCCTATTCTATGGCTACACCTTC. Protein product: CAWSVRLGRSQALFYGYTF.

V usage is TRBV15 and J usage is TRBJ1-6, with D uncertain. Trimming removed 0 bases from V and 8 bases from J, with 8 bases in between. This CDR3 is built from 14 residues. The germline V gene encodes CDR1 LNHNV and CDR2 YYDKDF (reference sequence). CDR3 amino acids: CATSRERGDSPLHF. The CDR3 DNA follows: TGTGCCACCAGCAGAGAACGGGGAGATTCACCCCTCCACTTT. The full variable domain, its missing parts supplied by reference TRBV15 and TRBJ1-6, is DAMVIQNPRYQVTQFGKPVTLSCSQTLNHNVMYWYQQKSSQAPKLLFHYYDKDFNNEADTPDNFQSRRPNTSFCFLDIRSPGLGDTAMYLCATSRERGDSPLHFGNGTRLTVT.

The chain recombines TRBV29-1 with TRBJ2-7; D gene ambiguous. The V end was cut by 7 bases, the J end by 0 bases, with 7 bases between. The CDR3 is 11 residues long. Germline-derived CDR1 and CDR2 are SQVTM and ANQGSEA. The CDR3: CSARNSYEQYF. The CDR3 DNA reads as TGCAGCGCTAGAAACTCCTACGAGCAGTACTTC.

In its sample, this clone was seen once. The chain uses TRBV9 and TRBJ2-7, with 7 bases aligning to TRBD2. The CDR3 is 16 residues long. The junction had 14 bases not matched to a gene; V was cut back by 4 bases and J by 4 bases. The germline gives CDR1 SGDLS, CDR2 YYNGEE. The CDR3, as DNA: TGTGCCAGCAGCCCCCAGGGAGGGTACCCCCGGTACGAGCAGTACTTC. It specifies CASSPQGGYPRYEQYF.

The rearrangement uses TRBV2 and TRBJ1-2; TRBD1 is a possible D gene (6 bases). Trimming pared 2 bases from V and 6 bases from J, leaving 16 bases between. Germline V CDR1 and CDR2: SNHLY, FYNNEI. CDR3 size: 15 residues. The CDR3 region is CASSELAGESHGYTF. DNA for the CDR3: TGTGCCAGCAGTGAATTGGCAGGGGAATCTCATGGCTACACCTTC.

The chain combines TRBV7-9 with TRBJ1-1, with D hard to call. Looked up from germline, CDR1 is SEHNR and CDR2 is FQNEAQ (reference sequence). The CDR3 loop spans 14 amino acids. Trimming took off 1 base at V and 1 base at J, with 7 bases between the two ends. CDR3 DNA sequence: TGTGCCAGCAGCTTAGATCTACAGAACACTGAAGCTTTCTTT. This gives the protein CASSLDLQNTEAFF. Complete variable domain (other parts from reference TRBV7-9 and TRBJ1-1): DTGVSQNPRHKITKRGQNVTFRCDPISEHNRLYWYRQTLGQGPEFLTYFQNEAQLEKSRLLSDRFSAERPKGSFSTLEIQRTEQGDSAMYLCASSLDLQNTEAFFGQGTRLTVV.

The chain couples TRBV5-1 to TRBJ1-6; D is unresolved. This CDR3 contains 15 residues. Per germline, CDR1 SGHRS and CDR2 YFSETQ. V was shortened by 4 bases and J by 0 bases, with 8 bases between the two germline ends. CDR3 amino acids: CASSQPGSYNSPLHF. DNA for the CDR3: TGCGCCAGCAGCCAGCCAGGCTCCTATAATTCACCCCTCCACTTT.